Listed below are T cell receptor beta chains from one sample, sequenced in a study of cytomegalovirus exposure and HLA in healthy donors. Sequenced by immunoSEQ multiplex PCR; TCRdb stores in-frame clones only, minus some. Of some 120,000 clones listed, roughly two thirds are singletons. The sample taken for sequencing was PBMCs. Receptor source: a man under 40 in good health and CMV-seropositive. The CDR3 runs from the conserved cysteine through the conserved F or W. The order of the fields is V gene, D gene, clone size, J gene, CDR3 DNA, CDR3 protein. D genes are given only for firm matches. Clone size is given for some rows only: seen once, a few or many times, or a class if the clone is expanded.

V gene: TRBV11-2
D gene: NA
clone size: once
J gene: TRBJ2-3
CDR3 DNA: TGTGCCAGCAGCTTATCTTTGCCGGCGGACACAGATACGCAGTATTTT
CDR3 protein: CASSLSLPADTDTQYF

V gene: TRBV5-5
D gene: TRBD2
clone size: once
J gene: TRBJ2-2
CDR3 DNA: TGTGCCAGCAGCTCGGGGACTAGCGGAACGTACGACACCGGGGAGCTGTTTTTT
CDR3 protein: CASSSGTSGTYDTGELFF

V gene: TRBV6-1
D gene: NA
clone size: NA
J gene: TRBJ2-2
CDR3 DNA: TGTGCCAGCAGTGAGCTACGTCCCGGGGAGCTGTTTTTT
CDR3 protein: CASSELRPGELFF

V gene: TRBV2
D gene: NA
clone size: NA
J gene: TRBJ1-1
CDR3 DNA: TGTGCCAGCAGTGTGGGCTCTCTGGAAGCTTTCTTT
CDR3 protein: CASSVGSLEAFF

V gene: TRBV9
D gene: NA
clone size: few
J gene: TRBJ1-1
CDR3 DNA: TGTGCCAGCAGCGTTGGGACAAATCAAGAGGAAGCTTTCTTT
CDR3 protein: CASSVGTNQEEAFF

V gene: TRBV28
D gene: TRBD2
clone size: few
J gene: TRBJ2-1
CDR3 DNA: TGTGCCAGCAGTTTATCAGAAGGAGGTGCAGCGGGAGAGTGGATCTTC
CDR3 protein: CASSLSEGGAAGEWIF

V gene: TRBV6-5
D gene: TRBD1
clone size: NA
J gene: TRBJ2-2
CDR3 DNA: TGTGCCAGCTCGAGGACAGGACAGACCGGGGAGCTGTTTTTT
CDR3 protein: CASSRTGQTGELFF

V gene: TRBV7-2
D gene: TRBD1
clone size: few
J gene: TRBJ1-2
CDR3 DNA: TGTGCCAGCAGCTTATTTCCGGGACAGGGGGAGTTTGGCTACACCTTC
CDR3 protein: CASSLFPGQGEFGYTF

V gene: TRBV14
D gene: NA
clone size: NA
J gene: TRBJ1-2
CDR3 DNA: TGTGCCAGCAGCCTAGGACAGAACTATGGCTACACCTTC
CDR3 protein: CASSLGQNYGYTF

V gene: TRBV18
D gene: TRBD2
clone size: NA
J gene: TRBJ2-2
CDR3 DNA: TGTGCCAGCTCACCTGGACTAGCGGGAGTGTATGGCGGGGAGCTGTTTTTT
CDR3 protein: CASSPGLAGVYGGELFF

V gene: TRBV4-1
D gene: TRBD2
clone size: few
J gene: TRBJ2-5
CDR3 DNA: TGCGCCAGCAGCCAGTTACCGGGACTAGTGGAAGTGGAGACCCAGTACTTC
CDR3 protein: CASSQLPGLVEVETQYF

V gene: TRBV11-2
D gene: NA
clone size: NA
J gene: TRBJ2-1
CDR3 DNA: TGTGCCAGCAGCTTATCACAGGGTCCGTTCAATGAGCAGTTCTTC
CDR3 protein: CASSLSQGPFNEQFF

V gene: TRBV7-9
D gene: TRBD2
clone size: NA
J gene: TRBJ2-7
CDR3 DNA: TGTGCCAGCGGGCTAGCGGGAGGATTTCCCTACGAGCAGTACTTC
CDR3 protein: CASGLAGGFPYEQYF

V gene: TRBV7-9
D gene: NA
clone size: once
J gene: TRBJ2-4
CDR3 DNA: TGTGCCAGCAGCCCCAGGTGGTCAGGGCAGGCCAAAAACATTCAGTACTTC
CDR3 protein: CASSPRWSGQAKNIQYF

V gene: TRBV27
D gene: NA
clone size: few
J gene: TRBJ1-4
CDR3 DNA: TGTGCCAGCAGTTTCGCAGGGGAAAATGAAAAACTGTTTTTT
CDR3 protein: CASSFAGENEKLFF

V gene: TRBV10-2
D gene: NA
clone size: NA
J gene: TRBJ1-3
CDR3 DNA: TGCGCCAGCAACCCACAGAGTGCTGGAAACACCATATATTTT
CDR3 protein: CASNPQSAGNTIYF

V gene: TRBV10-3
D gene: TRBD1
clone size: few
J gene: TRBJ1-5
CDR3 DNA: TGTGCCACACAGGGGGCGCAGGGCAATCAGCCCCAGCATTTT
CDR3 protein: CATQGAQGNQPQHF

V gene: TRBV29-1
D gene: NA
clone size: NA
J gene: TRBJ1-1
CDR3 DNA: TGCAGCGGAAACCGGGATACGAACACTGAAGCTTTCTTT
CDR3 protein: CSGNRDTNTEAFF

V gene: TRBV28
D gene: TRBD1
clone size: NA
J gene: TRBJ1-1
CDR3 DNA: TGTGCCAGCAGTCCCGACAGGGAGAACACTGAAGCTTTCTTT
CDR3 protein: CASSPDRENTEAFF

V gene: TRBV11-2
D gene: TRBD1
clone size: NA
J gene: TRBJ2-1
CDR3 DNA: TGTGCCAGCAGCTTTGTCAGGGGGCGCGATGAGCAGTTCTTC
CDR3 protein: CASSFVRGRDEQFF

V gene: TRBV27
D gene: TRBD1
clone size: NA
J gene: TRBJ2-2
CDR3 DNA: TGTGCCAGCAGTTTGATGTTTGGGACAGAGCTTACCGGGGAGCTGTTTTTT
CDR3 protein: CASSLMFGTELTGELFF

V gene: TRBV5-4
D gene: TRBD1
clone size: NA
J gene: TRBJ1-2
CDR3 DNA: TGTGCCAGCAGCACGGACAGGGGGGGTGGCTACACCTTC
CDR3 protein: CASSTDRGGGYTF

V gene: TRBV4-1
D gene: NA
clone size: NA
J gene: TRBJ1-2
CDR3 DNA: TGCGCCAGCAGCCCACGGGACACCGATTCCTATGGCTACACCTTC
CDR3 protein: CASSPRDTDSYGYTF